This TCR beta chain was identified in a study of CXCR3-negative and CXCR3-positive naive CD8 T cells. Comment on this clonotype: Its antigen is still unknown.

The CDR3 has 14 amino acids. Germline CDR1 is SGHTA and CDR2 is FQGNSA. Identification of naive CD8+ T cells rested on CD45RO-CCR7+CD27+CD95- status. Notes on the study in general: TRBV-TRBJ usage was alike in naive CXCR3-negative and CXCR3-positive cells but differed in memory cells. Diversity proved comparably high across both naive subsets and much lower in memory CD8+ cells. CXCR3-positive naive cells carried more hydrophobic TRB CDR3s than CXCR3-negative ones.

The libraries of TRB cDNA were prepared using 5' RACE with UMI labels. TCRdb re-called the 5' RACE reads and gives one entry per CDR3 protein, without DNA. The sample has some 120,000 distinct CDR3 sequences. Material for sequencing was naive CXCR3+ CD8+ T cells from blood. Noted subset: CD45RO-CCR7+CD27+CD95- naive CD8+ T cells expressing CXCR3 (TNR3+). J is TRBJ1-3 and V is TRBV7-2. The origin of this receptor is a human donor in good health. Some clones in this sample may be carry-over from other donors' samples. CDR3 loop: CASSLIGSGNTIYF. Together with reference TRBV7-2 and TRBJ1-3, the CDR3 gives the full variable domain: GAGVSQSPSNKVTEKGKDVELRCDPISGHTALYWYRQSLGQGLEFLIYFQGNSAPDKSGLPSDRFSAERTGGSVSTLTIQRTQQEDSAVYLCASSLIGSGNTIYFGEGSWLTVV.